This T cell receptor (beta chain) was sequenced in a study of read filtering for tumor transcriptome and immune sequencing. Regarding the study as a whole: Correlation between methods rose after single-read clonotypes were removed. RNA-seq captured clonotypes less deeply and reliably than IR-seq.

Trimming removed 1 base at V and 5 bases at J, with 11 bases between. The germline V gene encodes CDR1 DFQATT and CDR2 SNEGSKA (reference sequence). The CDR3 is 13 residues long. This library used roughly 0.4 ug RNA and molecular barcoded adaptors spanning alpha/delta and beta/gamma chains. From the reads, TCRdb called clonotypes with MiXCR, one entry per CDR3 protein. The data contain 35,000 to 50,000 distinct CDR3 sequences, less than 20% of them seen just once; the ten biggest clones take up more than 30%. In its sample, this clonotype was seen many times. Antigen unknown. This TCR was sampled from a donor at least 40 years old with multiple myeloma. Sequenced input: a population of CD138-negative cells sorted from bone marrow. The rearrangement uses TRBV20-1 and TRBJ2-5; perhaps D is TRBD1 or TRBD2 (5 bases each). The CDR3 DNA reads TGCAGTGCTAGAGGAAACCGGGGCGAGACCCAGTACTTC. This translates into CSARGNRGETQYF.